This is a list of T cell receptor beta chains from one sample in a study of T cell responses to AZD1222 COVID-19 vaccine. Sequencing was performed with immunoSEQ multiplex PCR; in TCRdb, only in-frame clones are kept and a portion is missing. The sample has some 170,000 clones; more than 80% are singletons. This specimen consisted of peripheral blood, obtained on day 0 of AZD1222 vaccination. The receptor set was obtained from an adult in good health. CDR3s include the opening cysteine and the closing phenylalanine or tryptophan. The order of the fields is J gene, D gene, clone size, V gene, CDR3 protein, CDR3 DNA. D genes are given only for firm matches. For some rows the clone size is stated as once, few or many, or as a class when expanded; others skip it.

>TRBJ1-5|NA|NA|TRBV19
CASSIVRDQIQVRHQPQHF
TGTGCCAGTAGTATTGTGCGTGATCAAATACAGGTTCGACATCAGCCCCAGCATTTT
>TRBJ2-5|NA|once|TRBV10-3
CAISETGAQETQYF
TGTGCCATCAGCGAGACCGGGGCCCAAGAGACCCAGTACTTC
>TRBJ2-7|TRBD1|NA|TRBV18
CASSPLQGAREQYF
TGTGCCAGCTCACCACTCCAGGGGGCGCGCGAGCAGTACTTC
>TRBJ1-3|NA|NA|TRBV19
CASSIQDSGNTIYF
TGTGCCAGTAGTATCCAGGATTCTGGAAACACCATATATTTT
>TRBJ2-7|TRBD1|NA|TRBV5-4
CASRRDRAYEQYF
TGTGCCAGCAGGAGGGACAGGGCCTACGAGCAGTACTTC
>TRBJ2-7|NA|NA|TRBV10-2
CASSGSPGRTNYEQYF
TGCGCCAGCAGTGGATCCCCCGGGCGGACCAACTACGAGCAGTACTTC
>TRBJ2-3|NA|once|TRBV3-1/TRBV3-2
CASSQSRGTSTDTQYF
TGTGCCAGCAGCCAATCACGCGGGACTAGCACAGATACGCAGTATTTT
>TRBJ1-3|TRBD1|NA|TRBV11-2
CASSETQGWSGNTIYF
TGTGCCAGCAGCGAGACACAGGGGTGGTCTGGAAACACCATATATTTT
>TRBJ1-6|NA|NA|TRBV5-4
CASSLPSWGATNLPLHF
TGTGCCAGCAGCTTGCCCTCCTGGGGGGCGACGAATTTACCCCTCCACTTT
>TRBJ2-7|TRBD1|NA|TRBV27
CASSDYRGLGEQYF
TGTGCCAGCAGTGACTACAGGGGGCTCGGCGAGCAGTACTTC
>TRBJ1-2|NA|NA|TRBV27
CASSLSGPGLIYGYTF
TGTGCCAGCAGTTTATCGGGCCCGGGACTAATTTATGGCTACACCTTC
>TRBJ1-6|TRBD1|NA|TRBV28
CASSLITGGESPLHF
TGTGCCAGCAGTTTAATTACAGGGGGCGAGTCACCCCTCCACTTT
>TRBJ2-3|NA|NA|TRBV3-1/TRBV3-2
CATSDTQYF
TGTGCCACTTCAGATACGCAGTATTTT
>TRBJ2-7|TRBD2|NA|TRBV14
CASSLAGLSSYEQYF
TGTGCCAGCAGTCTAGCGGGCTTAAGCTCCTACGAGCAGTACTTC
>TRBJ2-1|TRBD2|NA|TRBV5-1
CASSLESGGPLDEQFF
TGCGCCAGCAGCTTGGAGTCGGGAGGGCCATTAGATGAGCAGTTCTTC
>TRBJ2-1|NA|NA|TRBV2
CASSQANSAYNEQFF
TGTGCCAGCAGCCAGGCCAACAGTGCCTACAATGAGCAGTTCTTC
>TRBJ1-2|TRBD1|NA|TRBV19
CASSIWDRGRNGYTF
TGTGCCAGTAGTATCTGGGACAGGGGGCGGAATGGCTACACCTTC
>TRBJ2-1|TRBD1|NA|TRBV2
CASSGQGRNEQFF
TGTGCCAGCAGTGGACAGGGGCGCAATGAGCAGTTCTTC
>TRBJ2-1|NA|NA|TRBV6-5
CASSYIVAKHEQFF
TGTGCCAGCAGTTACATAGTAGCTAAGCATGAGCAGTTCTTC
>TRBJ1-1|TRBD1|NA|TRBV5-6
CASSRGQVTEAFF
TGTGCCAGCAGCCGGGGACAGGTCACTGAAGCTTTCTTT
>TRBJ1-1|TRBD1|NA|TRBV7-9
CASSPRDRANTEAFF
TGTGCCAGCAGCCCCCGGGACAGGGCGAACACTGAAGCTTTCTTT
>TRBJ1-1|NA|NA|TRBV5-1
CASSPSIGNAEAFF
TGCGCCAGCAGCCCGTCGATCGGCAACGCTGAAGCTTTCTTT
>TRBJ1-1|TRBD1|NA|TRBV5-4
CASSLVPTGDEAFF
TGTGCCAGCAGCTTGGTCCCAACAGGGGATGAAGCTTTCTTT
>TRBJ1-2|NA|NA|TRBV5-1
CASSSTGGGYGYTF
TGCGCCAGCAGCTCGACGGGGGGTGGTTATGGCTACACCTTC
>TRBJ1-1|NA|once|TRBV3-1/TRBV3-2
CASSQLNTEAFF
TGTGCCAGCAGCCAATTGAACACTGAAGCTTTCTTT
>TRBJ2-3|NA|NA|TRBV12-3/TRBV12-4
CASSLVMEDTQYF
TGTGCCAGCAGTTTAGTAATGGAGGATACGCAGTATTTT
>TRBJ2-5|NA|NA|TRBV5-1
CASSFVFQETQYF
TGCGCCAGCAGCTTTGTATTCCAAGAGACCCAGTACTTC
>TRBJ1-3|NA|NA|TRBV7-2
CASSLRGGNSGNTIYF
TGTGCCAGCAGCTTGAGGGGGGGGAACTCTGGAAACACCATATATTTT
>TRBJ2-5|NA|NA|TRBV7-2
CASSLTNQETQYF
TGTGCCAGCAGCTTAACTAATCAAGAGACCCAGTACTTC
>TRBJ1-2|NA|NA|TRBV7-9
CASSSPGTFYGYTF
TGTGCCAGCAGCTCCCCCGGGACATTCTATGGCTACACCTTC
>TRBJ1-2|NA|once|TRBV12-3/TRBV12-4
CASSLGSGDGYTF
TGTGCCAGCAGTTTAGGGTCAGGGGATGGCTACACCTTC
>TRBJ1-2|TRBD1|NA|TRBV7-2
CASSTWTGLNGYTF
TGTGCCAGCAGCACCTGGACAGGTTTAAATGGCTACACCTTC
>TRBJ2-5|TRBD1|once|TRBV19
CASNQGAKETQYF
TGTGCCAGTAACCAGGGGGCGAAAGAGACCCAGTACTTC
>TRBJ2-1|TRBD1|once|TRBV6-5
CASSSTGGSEQFF
TGTGCCAGCAGTTCCACAGGGGGCAGTGAGCAGTTCTTC
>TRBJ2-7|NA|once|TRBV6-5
CASSYGMDLAAYEQYF
TGTGCCAGCAGTTACGGAATGGACCTGGCCGCCTACGAGCAGTACTTC
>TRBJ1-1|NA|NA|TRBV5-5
CASRQSVNTEAFF
TGTGCCAGCAGGCAGAGTGTGAACACTGAAGCTTTCTTT
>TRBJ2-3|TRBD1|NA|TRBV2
CATGQGTDTQYF
TGTGCCACAGGACAGGGGACAGATACGCAGTATTTT
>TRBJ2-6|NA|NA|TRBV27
CASSRQWWGSGANVLTF
TGTGCCAGCAGTCGACAATGGTGGGGCTCTGGGGCCAACGTCCTGACTTTC
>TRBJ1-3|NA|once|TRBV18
CASSPEDRNTIYF
TGTGCCAGCTCACCAGAGGACCGAAACACCATATATTTT
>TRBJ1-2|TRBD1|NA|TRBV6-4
CASSLEEGQGGYGYTF
TGTGCCAGCAGCCTAGAAGAAGGACAGGGGGGTTATGGCTACACCTTC